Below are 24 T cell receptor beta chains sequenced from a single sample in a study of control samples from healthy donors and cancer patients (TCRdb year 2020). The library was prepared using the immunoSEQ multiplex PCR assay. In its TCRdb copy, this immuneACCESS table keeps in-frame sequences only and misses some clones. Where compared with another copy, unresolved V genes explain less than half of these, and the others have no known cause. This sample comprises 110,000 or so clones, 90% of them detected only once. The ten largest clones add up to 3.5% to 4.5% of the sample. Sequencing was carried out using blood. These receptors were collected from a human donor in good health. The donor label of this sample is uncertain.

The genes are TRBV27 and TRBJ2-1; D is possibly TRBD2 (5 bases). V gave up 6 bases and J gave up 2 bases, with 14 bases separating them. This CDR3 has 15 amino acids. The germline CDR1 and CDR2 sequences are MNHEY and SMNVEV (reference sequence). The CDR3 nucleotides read TGTGCCAGCAGGCCCTCGGGGATCCCCTACAATGAGCAGTTCTTC. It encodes CASRPSGIPYNEQFF.

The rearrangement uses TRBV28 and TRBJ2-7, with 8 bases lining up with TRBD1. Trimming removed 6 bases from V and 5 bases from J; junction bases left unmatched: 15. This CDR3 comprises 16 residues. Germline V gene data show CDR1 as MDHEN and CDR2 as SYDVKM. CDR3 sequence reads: CASSLPAGQATHEQYF. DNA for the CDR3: TGTGCCAGCAGCCTACCCGCGGGACAGGCTACCCACGAGCAGTACTTC.

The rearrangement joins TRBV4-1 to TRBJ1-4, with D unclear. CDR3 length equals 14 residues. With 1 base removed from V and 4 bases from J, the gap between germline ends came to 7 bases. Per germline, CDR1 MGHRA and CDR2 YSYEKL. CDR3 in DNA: TGCGCCAGCAGCCAAGGTCAGAATAATGAAAAACTGTTTTTT. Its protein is CASSQGQNNEKLFF.

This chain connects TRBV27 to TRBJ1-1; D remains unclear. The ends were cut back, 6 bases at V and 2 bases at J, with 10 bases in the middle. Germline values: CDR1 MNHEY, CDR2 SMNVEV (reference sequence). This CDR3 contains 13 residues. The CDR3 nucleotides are TGTGCCAGCAGCTCTTTCGGTAACACTGAAGCTTTCTTT. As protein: CASSSFGNTEAFF.

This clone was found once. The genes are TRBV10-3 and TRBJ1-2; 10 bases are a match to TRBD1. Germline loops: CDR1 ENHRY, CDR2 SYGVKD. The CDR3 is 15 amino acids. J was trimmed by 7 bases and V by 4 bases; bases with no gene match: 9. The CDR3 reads CAISATDRGPSGYTF. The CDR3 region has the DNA TGTGCCATCAGTGCTACAGACAGGGGGCCAAGTGGCTACACCTTC.

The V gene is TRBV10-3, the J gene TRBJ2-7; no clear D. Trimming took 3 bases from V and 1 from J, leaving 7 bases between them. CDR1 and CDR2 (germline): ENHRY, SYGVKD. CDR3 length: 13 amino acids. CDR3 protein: CAISDGTSYEQYV. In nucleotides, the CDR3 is TGTGCCATCAGTGATGGTACATCCTACGAGCAGTACGTC.

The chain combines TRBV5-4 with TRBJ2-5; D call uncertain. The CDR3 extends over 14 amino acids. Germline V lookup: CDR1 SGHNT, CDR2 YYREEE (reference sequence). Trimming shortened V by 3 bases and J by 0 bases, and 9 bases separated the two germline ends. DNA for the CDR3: TGTGCCAGCAGCTCAACACTGTACCAAGAGACCCAGTACTTC. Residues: CASSSTLYQETQYF.

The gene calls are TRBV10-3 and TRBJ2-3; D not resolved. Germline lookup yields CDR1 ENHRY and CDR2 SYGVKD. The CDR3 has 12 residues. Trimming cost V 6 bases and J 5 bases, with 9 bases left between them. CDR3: CAISSSGDTQYF. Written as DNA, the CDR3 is TGTGCCATCAGCTCTTCGGGAGATACGCAGTATTTT.

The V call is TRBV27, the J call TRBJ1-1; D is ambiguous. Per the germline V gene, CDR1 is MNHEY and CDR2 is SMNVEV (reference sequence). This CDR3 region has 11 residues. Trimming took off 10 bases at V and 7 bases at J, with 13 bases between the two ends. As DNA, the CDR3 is TGTGCCACCAATGCACGGGATGAAGCTTTCTTT. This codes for CATNARDEAFF.

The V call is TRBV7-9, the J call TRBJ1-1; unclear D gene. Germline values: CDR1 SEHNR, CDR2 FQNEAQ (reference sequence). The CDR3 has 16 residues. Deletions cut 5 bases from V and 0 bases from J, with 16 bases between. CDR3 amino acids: CASSHSLVSVNTEAFF. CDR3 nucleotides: TGTGCCAGCAGCCATTCCCTAGTGTCGGTGAACACTGAAGCTTTCTTT.

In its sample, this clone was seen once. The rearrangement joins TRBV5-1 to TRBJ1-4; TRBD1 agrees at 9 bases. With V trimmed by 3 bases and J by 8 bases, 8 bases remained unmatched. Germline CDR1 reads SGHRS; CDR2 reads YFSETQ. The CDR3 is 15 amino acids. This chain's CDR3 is CASSSAGTGLEKLFF. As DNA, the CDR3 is TGCGCCAGCAGCTCCGCCGGGACAGGGTTAGAAAAACTGTTTTTT.

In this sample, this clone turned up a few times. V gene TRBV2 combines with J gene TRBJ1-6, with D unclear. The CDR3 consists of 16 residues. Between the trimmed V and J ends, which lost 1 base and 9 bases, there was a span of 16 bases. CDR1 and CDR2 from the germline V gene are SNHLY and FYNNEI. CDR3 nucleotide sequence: TGTGCCAGCAGTGAAGACCGTGCAGGAGGGAGTTCACCCCTCCACTTT. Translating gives CASSEDRAGGSSPLHF.

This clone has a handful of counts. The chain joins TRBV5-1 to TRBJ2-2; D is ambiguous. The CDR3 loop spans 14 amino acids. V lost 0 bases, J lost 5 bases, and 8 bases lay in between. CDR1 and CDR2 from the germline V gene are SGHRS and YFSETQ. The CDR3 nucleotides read TGCGCCAGCAGCTTGGCGATTGGGACCGGGGAGCTGTTTTTT. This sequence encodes CASSLAIGTGELFF.

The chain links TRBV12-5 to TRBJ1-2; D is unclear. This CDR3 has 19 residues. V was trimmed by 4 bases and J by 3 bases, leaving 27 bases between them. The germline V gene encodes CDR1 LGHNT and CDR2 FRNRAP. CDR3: CASGSHSLPGETNYYGYTF. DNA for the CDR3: TGTGCTAGTGGTTCCCACAGCCTACCCGGTGAGACAAATTACTATGGCTACACCTTC.

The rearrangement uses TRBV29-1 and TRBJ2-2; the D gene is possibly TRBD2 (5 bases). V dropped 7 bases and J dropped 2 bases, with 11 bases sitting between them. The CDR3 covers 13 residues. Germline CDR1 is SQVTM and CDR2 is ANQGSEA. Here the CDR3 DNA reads TGCAGCGCCATAGGGAGTAACACCGGGGAGCTGTTTTTT. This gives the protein CSAIGSNTGELFF.

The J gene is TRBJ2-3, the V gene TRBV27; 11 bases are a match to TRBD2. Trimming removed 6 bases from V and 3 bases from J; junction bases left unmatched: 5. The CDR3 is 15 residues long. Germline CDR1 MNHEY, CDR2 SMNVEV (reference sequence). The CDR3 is CASSKTSGVTDTQYF. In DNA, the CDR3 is TGTGCCAGCAGCAAGACTAGCGGGGTAACAGATACGCAGTATTTT.

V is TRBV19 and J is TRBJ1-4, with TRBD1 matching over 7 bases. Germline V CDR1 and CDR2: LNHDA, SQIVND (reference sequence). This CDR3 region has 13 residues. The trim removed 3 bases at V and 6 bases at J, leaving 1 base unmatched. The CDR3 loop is CASSIDRDEKLFF. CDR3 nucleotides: TGTGCCAGTAGTATCGACAGGGATGAAAAACTGTTTTTT.

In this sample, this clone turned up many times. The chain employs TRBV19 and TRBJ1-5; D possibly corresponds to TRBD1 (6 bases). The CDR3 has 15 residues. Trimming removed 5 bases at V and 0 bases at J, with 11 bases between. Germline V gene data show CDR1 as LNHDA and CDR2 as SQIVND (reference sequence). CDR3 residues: CASSLPGHSNQPQHF. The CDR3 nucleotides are TGTGCCAGTAGTCTGCCGGGACATAGCAATCAGCCCCAGCATTTT.

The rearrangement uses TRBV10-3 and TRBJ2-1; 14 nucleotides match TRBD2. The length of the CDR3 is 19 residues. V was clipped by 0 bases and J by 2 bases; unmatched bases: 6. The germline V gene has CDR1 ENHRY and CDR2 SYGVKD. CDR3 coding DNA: TGTGCCATCAGTGAGTCCCCAGGGACTAGCGGGAGACCCTACAATGAGCAGTTCTTC. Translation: CAISESPGTSGRPYNEQFF.

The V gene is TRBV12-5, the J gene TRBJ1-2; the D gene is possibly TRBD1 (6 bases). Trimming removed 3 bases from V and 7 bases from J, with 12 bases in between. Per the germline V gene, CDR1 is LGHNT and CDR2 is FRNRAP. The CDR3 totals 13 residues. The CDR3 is CASGLGGPGGYTF. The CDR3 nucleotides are TGTGCTAGTGGTTTAGGGGGGCCGGGTGGCTACACCTTC.

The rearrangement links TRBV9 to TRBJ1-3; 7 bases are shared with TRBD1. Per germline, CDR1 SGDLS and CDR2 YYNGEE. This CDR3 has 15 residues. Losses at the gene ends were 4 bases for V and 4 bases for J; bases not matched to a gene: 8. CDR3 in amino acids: CASSPRTGRGNTIYF. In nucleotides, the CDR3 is TGTGCCAGCAGCCCACGGACAGGAAGAGGAAACACCATATATTTT. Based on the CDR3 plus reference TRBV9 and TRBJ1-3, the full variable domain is DSGVTQTPKHLITATGQRVTLRCSPRSGDLSVYWYQQSLDQGLQFLIQYYNGEERAKGNILERFSAQQFPDLHSELNLSSLELGDSALYFCASSPRTGRGNTIYFGEGSWLTVV.

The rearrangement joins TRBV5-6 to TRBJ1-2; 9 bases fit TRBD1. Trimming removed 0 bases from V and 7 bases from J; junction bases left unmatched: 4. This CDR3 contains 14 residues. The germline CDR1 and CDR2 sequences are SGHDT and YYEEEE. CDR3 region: CASSLDRGHRGYTF. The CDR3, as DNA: TGTGCCAGCAGCTTGGACAGGGGGCATCGTGGCTACACCTTC.

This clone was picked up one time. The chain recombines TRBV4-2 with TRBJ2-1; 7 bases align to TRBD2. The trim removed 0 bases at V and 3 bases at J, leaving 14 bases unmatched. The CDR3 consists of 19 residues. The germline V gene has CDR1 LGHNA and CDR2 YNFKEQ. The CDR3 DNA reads TGTGCCAGCAGCCAAGACGTGGTACGGGACGGGGGGTACTACAATGAGCAGTTCTTC. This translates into CASSQDVVRDGGYYNEQFF.

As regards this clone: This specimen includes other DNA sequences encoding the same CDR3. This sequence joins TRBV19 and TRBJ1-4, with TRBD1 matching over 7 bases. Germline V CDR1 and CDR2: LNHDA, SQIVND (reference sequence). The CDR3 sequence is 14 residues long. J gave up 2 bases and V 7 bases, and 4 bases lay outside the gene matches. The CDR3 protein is CASTLTGTNEKLFF. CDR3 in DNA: TGTGCCAGTACCCTGACAGGGACTAATGAAAAACTGTTTTTT.